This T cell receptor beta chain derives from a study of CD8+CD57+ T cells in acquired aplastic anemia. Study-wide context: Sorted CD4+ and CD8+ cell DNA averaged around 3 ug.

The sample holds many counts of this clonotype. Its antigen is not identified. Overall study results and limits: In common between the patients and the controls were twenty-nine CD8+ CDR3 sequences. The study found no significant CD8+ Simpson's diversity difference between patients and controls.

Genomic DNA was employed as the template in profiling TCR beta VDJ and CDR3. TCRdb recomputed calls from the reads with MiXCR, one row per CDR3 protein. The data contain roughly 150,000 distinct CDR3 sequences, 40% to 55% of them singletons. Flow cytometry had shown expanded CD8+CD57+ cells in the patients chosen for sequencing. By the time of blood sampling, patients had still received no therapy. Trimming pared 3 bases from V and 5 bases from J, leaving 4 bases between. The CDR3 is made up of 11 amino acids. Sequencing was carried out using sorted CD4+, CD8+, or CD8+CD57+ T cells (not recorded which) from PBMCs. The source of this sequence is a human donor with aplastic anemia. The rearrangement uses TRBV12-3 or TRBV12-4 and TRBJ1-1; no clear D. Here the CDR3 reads CASSFRTEAFF. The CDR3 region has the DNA TGTGCCAGCAGTTTTCGAACTGAAGCTTTCTTT.